This T cell receptor beta chain emerged from a study of radiation and T cells in renal cell carcinoma. Time point reported: baseline pretreatment blood. Documented treatment: 15 Gy SBRT to primary tumor, nephrectomy 4 weeks later. This CDR3 is built from 14 residues. Per germline, CDR1 LGHNA and CDR2 YNFKEQ. V dropped 2 bases and J dropped 7 bases, with 12 bases sitting between them. Produced via immunoSEQ multiplex PCR; TCRdb's table is partial and in-frame only. The sample gives 94,000 or so clones, 82% of which show up once; approximately 6.4% is in the top ten. The sequencing here drew on blood, taken from a patient whose treatment included radiotherapy and nephrectomy. The V and J genes are TRBV4-2 and TRBJ2-1, with TRBD2 as a possible D gene (5 bases). This receptor was identified in a man aged 55 to 69 with renal cell carcinoma. CDR3 residues: CASSQTGSWNEQFF. As DNA, the CDR3 is TGTGCCAGCAGCCAAACGGGGTCTTGGAATGAGCAGTTCTTC.